Here is one TCR beta chain with its context. Germline-derived CDR1 and CDR2 are MNHNY and SVGAGI (reference sequence). The CDR3 length is 16 residues. V shed 0 bases and J 4 bases; nucleotides not matched to a gene: 6. Clones were sequenced by immunoSEQ multiplex PCR, and TCRdb holds only the in-frame ones, with some missing. The sample records about 40,000 clones, 94% being singletons. The source of the sample is a study of T cells in tuberculosis. At the level of the study: This South African cohort compared adolescents with or without latent tuberculosis against adults with active tuberculosis.

The specimen was PBMCs. The sequence was obtained from a donor aged 10 to 29 with latent tuberculosis or without tuberculosis infection. Some clones in this sample may be carry-over from other donors' samples. The genes are TRBV6-6 and TRBJ1-5; 7 positions agree with TRBD1. The DNA for the CDR3 is TGTGCCAGCAGTTACTCGCCGACAGGGTGGAATCAGCCCCAGCATTTT. Protein: CASSYSPTGWNQPQHF.